Following are 16 T cell receptor beta chains from one sample sequenced in a study of T-cell memory formation after mild COVID-19. MiXCR was run by TCRdb on the 5' RACE reads, yielding one entry per CDR3 protein. The sample holds about 350,000 distinct CDR3 sequences, approximately 13% seen once. The sample comprised PBMCs or a T cell subset sorted from them (not recorded which). Receptors were obtained from a man younger than 35 who had mild COVID-19 (a few samples of this study predate the infection). Cell type and time point are not known.

The chain is built from TRBV6-2 or TRBV6-3 and TRBJ2-1; 7 nucleotides agree with TRBD2. The CDR3 length is 13 residues. V lost 7 bases and J lost 2; bases outside the gene matches: 2. The germline V gene has CDR1 MNHEY and CDR2 SVGEGT. Written as DNA, the CDR3 is TGTGCCAGCACGGGGGGACCCTACAATGAGCAGTTCTTC. This translates into CASTGGPYNEQFF.

The chain combines TRBV24-1 with TRBJ2-3; TRBD2 is a possible D gene (7 bases). Trimming pared 2 bases from V and 3 bases from J, leaving 20 bases between. The CDR3 sequence is 18 residues long. Germline CDR1 and CDR2: KGHDR and SFDVKD. The CDR3 reads CATSDSSRGAFRTDTQYF. For the CDR3, the DNA is TGTGCCACCAGTGATTCGTCTCGGGGGGCGTTTCGAACAGATACGCAGTATTTT.

The chain uses TRBV20-1 and TRBJ2-7; 10 nucleotides agree with TRBD2. Germline CDR1 is DFQATT and CDR2 is SNEGSKA (reference sequence). The CDR3 has 14 amino acids. With 3 bases clipped from V and 5 bases from J, the junction kept 7 bases outside the gene matches. CDR3 residues: CSASPSGGIDEQYF. The DNA of the CDR3 is TGCAGTGCTAGCCCTAGCGGGGGTATTGACGAGCAGTACTTC.

The CDR3 reads CATQGGRGLNYGYTF. CDR3 DNA sequence: TGCGCCACCCAGGGGGGCAGGGGGCTTAACTATGGCTACACCTTC. This chain connects TRBV4-1 to TRBJ1-2, with TRBD1 identical over 8 bases. The CDR3 sequence is 15 residues long. V shed 10 bases and J 1 base; nucleotides not matched to a gene: 11. Germline CDR1 reads MGHRA; CDR2 reads YSYEKL.

The CDR3 bases are TGTGCCAGCAGCCTTACCTTAGTGGCGGGGACAACCTACAATGAGCAGTTCTTC. Translation: CASSLTLVAGTTYNEQFF. This sequence joins TRBV9 and TRBJ2-1; D could derive from TRBD1 or TRBD2 (6 bases each). Trimming cost V 4 bases and J 2 bases, with 22 bases left between them. Germline values: CDR1 SGDLS, CDR2 YYNGEE. The CDR3 length is 18 residues.

This clonotype was seen a single time. The chain is built from TRBV11-3 and TRBJ2-1; 9 bases match TRBD2. Germline lookup yields CDR1 SGHNT and CDR2 YENEEA. This CDR3 is built from 15 residues. V shed 2 bases and J 4 bases; nucleotides not matched to a gene: 3. DNA of the CDR3: TGTGCCAGCAGCTTAAATAGCGGGGGATACAATGAGCAGTTCTTC. This codes for CASSLNSGGYNEQFF.

This clonotype occurred a few times. CDR3 region: CASSLAVFGGSGYGYTF. CDR3 bases: TGCGCCAGCAGCTTGGCAGTTTTTGGGGGCTCGGGCTATGGCTACACCTTC. The chain carries TRBV5-1 and TRBJ1-2, with D possibly matching TRBD1 (6 bases). Germline-derived CDR1 and CDR2 are SGHRS and YFSETQ. Trimming stripped 0 bases from V and 4 bases from J, with 19 bases between. CDR3 length: 17 amino acids. The full variable domain, its missing parts supplied by reference TRBV5-1 and TRBJ1-2, is KAGVTQTPRYLIKTRGQQVTLSCSPISGHRSVSWYQQTPGQGLQFLFEYFSETQRNKGNFPGRFSGRQFSNSRSEMNVSTLELGDSALYLCASSLAVFGGSGYGYTFGSGTRLTVV.

This clonotype was seen a few times. The DNA of the CDR3 is TGTGCCAGCATTCTCAGGGGCTCCCTAAAACTGTTTTTT. Translating gives CASILRGSLKLFF. The gene calls are TRBV2 and TRBJ1-4, with D possibly TRBD1 on 6 matching bases. Germline V gene lookup returns CDR1 SNHLY and CDR2 FYNNEI. The V and J ends lost 7 bases and 10 bases respectively, with 16 bases between them. This CDR3 is 13 amino acids long.

This clonotype was observed a few times. The chain recombines TRBV5-1 with TRBJ2-3; 7 nucleotides agree with TRBD2. Looked up from germline, CDR1 is SGHRS and CDR2 is YFSETQ. The V gene end was trimmed by 0 bases and the J gene end by 5 bases; junction bases not matched to a gene: 6. CDR3 size: 15 residues. The chain's CDR3 is CASSLGIREGDTQYF. CDR3 DNA sequence: TGCGCCAGCAGCTTGGGTATCAGGGAGGGAGATACGCAGTATTTT.

In its sample, this clonotype was seen a few times. J is TRBJ2-1 and V is TRBV4-3, with 10 bases that match TRBD1. The CDR3 has 16 residues. The germline CDR1 and CDR2 sequences are LGHNA and YSLEER. Trimming at V came to 0 bases and at J to 6 bases, leaving 5 bases not matched to a gene. The DNA of the CDR3 is TGCGCCAGCAGCCAAGAGGACAGGGGGGTGTCCAATGAGCAGTTCTTC. It is translated as CASSQEDRGVSNEQFF.

The genes are TRBV24-1 and TRBJ1-2; possibly TRBD1 for D (5 bases). Trimming cost V 3 bases and J 6 bases, with 7 bases left between them. The CDR3 has 12 amino acids. Germline V gives CDR1 KGHDR, CDR2 SFDVKD. CDR3 sequence: CATSDQGDGYTF. The CDR3 DNA sequence: TGTGCCACCAGTGATCAAGGGGATGGCTACACCTTC.

V usage is TRBV7-7 and J usage is TRBJ2-7; TRBD2 matches 7 bases. Trimming cost V 3 bases and J 2 bases; bases outside gene matches: 7. CDR1 and CDR2 from the germline V gene are SSHAT and FNYEAQ (reference sequence). The CDR3 is 15 residues long. CDR3: CASSFGPGRTYEQYF. The DNA for the CDR3 is TGTGCCAGCAGCTTTGGCCCCGGGAGGACCTACGAGCAGTACTTC.

V usage is TRBV9 and J usage is TRBJ1-2; TRBD1 matches 7 bases. Unmatched junction bases numbered 14, after V lost 0 bases and J lost 6 bases. CDR3 size: 17 residues. The V gene's germline CDR1 is SGDLS and CDR2 YYNGEE. CDR3: CASSVAPTPRGLDGYTF. The CDR3 DNA reads TGTGCCAGCAGCGTAGCCCCTACCCCAAGGGGGCTCGATGGCTACACCTTC.

This clonotype was found once. The chain uses TRBV12-3 or TRBV12-4 and TRBJ1-1, with 8 bases fitting TRBD1. The ends lost 5 bases at V and 0 bases at J; junction bases unmatched: 8. The CDR3 sequence is 16 residues long. DNA of the CDR3: TGTGCCAGCAGTAAAACAGGGGGTCTAGTGAACACTGAAGCTTTCTTT. This codes for CASSKTGGLVNTEAFF.

The chain couples TRBV5-1 to TRBJ2-2; 8 bases align to TRBD1. Germline values: CDR1 SGHRS, CDR2 YFSETQ. The CDR3 is 15 residues long. The V segment lost 4 bases and the J segment 2 bases; nucleotides outside the gene matches: 4. The CDR3 spells CASSKQGVNTGELFF. CDR3 nucleotides: TGCGCCAGCAGCAAACAGGGGGTCAACACCGGGGAGCTGTTTTTT.

This clonotype came up a few times. The CDR3 reads CASSRGPINSPLHF. The CDR3 bases are TGTGCCAGCAGCCGCGGACCGATCAATTCACCCCTCCACTTT. The gene calls are TRBV7-8 and TRBJ1-6; D remains ambiguous. Germline loops: CDR1 SGHVS, CDR2 FQNEAQ. This CDR3 region has 14 residues. V was trimmed by 5 bases and J by 7 bases, leaving 12 bases between them.